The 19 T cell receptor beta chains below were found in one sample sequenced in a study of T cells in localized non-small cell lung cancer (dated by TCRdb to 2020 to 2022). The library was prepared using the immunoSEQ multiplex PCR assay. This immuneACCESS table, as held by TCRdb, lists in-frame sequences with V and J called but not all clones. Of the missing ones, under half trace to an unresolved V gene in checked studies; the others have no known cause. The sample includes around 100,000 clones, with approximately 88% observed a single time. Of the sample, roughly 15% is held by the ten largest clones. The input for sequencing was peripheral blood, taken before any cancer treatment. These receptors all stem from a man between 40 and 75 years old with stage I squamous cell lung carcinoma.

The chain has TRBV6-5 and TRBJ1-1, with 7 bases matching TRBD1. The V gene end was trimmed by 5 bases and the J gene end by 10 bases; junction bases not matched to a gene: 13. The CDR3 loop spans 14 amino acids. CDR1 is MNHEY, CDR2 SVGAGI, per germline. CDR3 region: CASSVTTGAYPAFF. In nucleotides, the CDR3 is TGTGCCAGCAGTGTTACTACAGGGGCCTACCCAGCTTTCTTT.

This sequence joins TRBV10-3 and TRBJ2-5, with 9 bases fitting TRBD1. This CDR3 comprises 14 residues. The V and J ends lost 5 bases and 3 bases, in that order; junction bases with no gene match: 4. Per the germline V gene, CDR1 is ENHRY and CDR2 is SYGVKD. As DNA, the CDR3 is TGTGCCATCAGTATTACAGGGGGCGAAGAGACCCAGTACTTC. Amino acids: CAISITGGEETQYF.

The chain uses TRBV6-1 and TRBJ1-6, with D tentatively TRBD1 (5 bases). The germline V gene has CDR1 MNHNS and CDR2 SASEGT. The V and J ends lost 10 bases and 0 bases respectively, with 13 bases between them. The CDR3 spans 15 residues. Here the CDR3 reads CATRSGSSYNSPLHF. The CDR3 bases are TGTGCCACCAGGTCAGGGAGCTCCTATAATTCACCCCTCCACTTT.

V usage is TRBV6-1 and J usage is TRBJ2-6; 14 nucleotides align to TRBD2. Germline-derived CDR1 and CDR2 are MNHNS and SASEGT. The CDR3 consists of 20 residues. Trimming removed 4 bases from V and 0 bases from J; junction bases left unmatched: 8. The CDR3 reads CASSGGLAGGTRSGANVLTF. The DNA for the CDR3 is TGTGCCAGCAGTGGAGGACTAGCGGGGGGCACCCGCTCTGGGGCCAACGTCCTGACTTTC.

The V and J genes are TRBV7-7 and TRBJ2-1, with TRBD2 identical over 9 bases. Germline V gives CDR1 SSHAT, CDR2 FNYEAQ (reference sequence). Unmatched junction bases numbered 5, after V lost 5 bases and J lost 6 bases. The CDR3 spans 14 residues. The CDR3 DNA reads TGTGCCAGCAGCCCCGCGGGGGGGAGCAATGAGCAGTTCTTC. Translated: CASSPAGGSNEQFF.

Written as DNA, the CDR3 is TGTGCCACCAGCAGAGAAATGGTCTCCACCGGGGAGCTGTTTTTT. The encoded protein is CATSREMVSTGELFF. This chain links TRBV15 with TRBJ2-2; no clear D gene. Germline CDR1 LNHNV, CDR2 YYDKDF (reference sequence). V dropped 0 bases and J dropped 4 bases, with 9 bases sitting between them. The CDR3 loop spans 15 amino acids. Filled out from reference TRBV15 and TRBJ2-2, the complete variable domain reads DAMVIQNPRYQVTQFGKPVTLSCSQTLNHNVMYWYQQKSSQAPKLLFHYYDKDFNNEADTPDNFQSRRPNTSFCFLDIRSPGLGDTAMYLCATSREMVSTGELFFGEGSRLTVL.

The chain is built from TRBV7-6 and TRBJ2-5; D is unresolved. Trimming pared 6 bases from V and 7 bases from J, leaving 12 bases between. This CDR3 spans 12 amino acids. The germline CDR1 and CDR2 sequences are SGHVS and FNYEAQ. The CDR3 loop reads CASRPYVGTQYF. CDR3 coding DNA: TGTGCCAGCAGACCCTACGTGGGGACCCAGTACTTC.

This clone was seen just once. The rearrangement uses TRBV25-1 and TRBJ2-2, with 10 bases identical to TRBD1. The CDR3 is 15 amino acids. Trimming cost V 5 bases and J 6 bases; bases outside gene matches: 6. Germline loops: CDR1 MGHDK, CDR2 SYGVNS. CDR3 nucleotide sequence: TGTGCCAGCAGTAGATGGACAGGGGGTTCCGGGGAGCTGTTTTTT. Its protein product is CASSRWTGGSGELFF.

The CDR3, as DNA: TGCGCCAGATCATATGGTCGCAAATTTGATACGCAGTATTTT. This codes for CARSYGRKFDTQYF. The chain recombines TRBV10-1 with TRBJ2-3, with D uncertain. Germline assignment: CDR1 WNHNN and CDR2 SYGVQD (reference sequence). The CDR3 is 14 amino acids. Trimming shortened V by 9 bases and J by 6 bases, and 19 bases separated the two germline ends.

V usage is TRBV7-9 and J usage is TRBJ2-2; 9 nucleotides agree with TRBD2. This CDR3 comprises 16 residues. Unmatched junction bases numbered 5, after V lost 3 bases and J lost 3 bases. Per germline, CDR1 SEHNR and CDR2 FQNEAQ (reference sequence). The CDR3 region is CASSFKLAGYTGELFF. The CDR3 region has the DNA TGTGCCAGCAGCTTTAAACTAGCGGGTTACACCGGGGAGCTGTTTTTT. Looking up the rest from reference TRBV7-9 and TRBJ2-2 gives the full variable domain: DTGVSQNPRHKITKRGQNVTFRCDPISEHNRLYWYRQTLGQGPEFLTYFQNEAQLEKSRLLSDRFSAERPKGSFSTLEIQRTEQGDSAMYLCASSFKLAGYTGELFFGEGSRLTVL.

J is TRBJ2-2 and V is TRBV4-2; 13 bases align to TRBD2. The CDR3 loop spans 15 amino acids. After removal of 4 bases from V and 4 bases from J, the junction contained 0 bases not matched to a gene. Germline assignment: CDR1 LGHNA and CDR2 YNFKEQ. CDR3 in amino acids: CASSRLAGGTGELFF. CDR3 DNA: TGTGCCAGCAGCCGACTAGCGGGGGGCACCGGGGAGCTGTTTTTT.

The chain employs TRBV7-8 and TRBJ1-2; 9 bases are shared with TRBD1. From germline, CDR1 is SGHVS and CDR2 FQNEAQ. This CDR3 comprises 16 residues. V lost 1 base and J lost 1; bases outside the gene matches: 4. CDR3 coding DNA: TGTGCCAGCAGCTTAGGCTGGGACAGGGTTAACTATGGCTACACCTTC. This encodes CASSLGWDRVNYGYTF.

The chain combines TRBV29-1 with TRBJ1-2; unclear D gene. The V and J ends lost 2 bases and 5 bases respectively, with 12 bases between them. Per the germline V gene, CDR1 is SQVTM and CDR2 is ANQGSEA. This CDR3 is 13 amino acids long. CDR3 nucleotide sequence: TGCAGCGTTGAACAGCCGGAGGGTTATGGCTACACCTTC. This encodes CSVEQPEGYGYTF.

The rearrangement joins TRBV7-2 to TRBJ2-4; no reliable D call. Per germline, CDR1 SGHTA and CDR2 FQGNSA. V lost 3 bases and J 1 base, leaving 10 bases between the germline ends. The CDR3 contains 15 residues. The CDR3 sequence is CASSFREDAKNIQYF. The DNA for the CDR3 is TGTGCCAGCAGCTTCCGAGAGGACGCCAAAAACATTCAGTACTTC.

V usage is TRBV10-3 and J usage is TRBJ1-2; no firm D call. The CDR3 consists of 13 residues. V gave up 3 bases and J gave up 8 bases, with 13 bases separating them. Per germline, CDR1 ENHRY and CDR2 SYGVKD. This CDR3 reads CAISEGGPGGYTF. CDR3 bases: TGTGCCATCAGTGAAGGAGGGCCTGGGGGCTACACCTTC.

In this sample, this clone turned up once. The CDR3 coding sequence is TGTGCCAGCAGCTTGGGGACCTCCGACTCTGGAAACACCATATATTTT. It is translated as CASSLGTSDSGNTIYF. The chain links TRBV7-9 to TRBJ1-3; possible D gene TRBD1, 5 bases. CDR1 is SEHNR and CDR2 is FQNEAQ in the germline V gene (reference sequence). The length of the CDR3 is 16 residues. V lost 3 bases and J lost 0, with 12 bases in between.

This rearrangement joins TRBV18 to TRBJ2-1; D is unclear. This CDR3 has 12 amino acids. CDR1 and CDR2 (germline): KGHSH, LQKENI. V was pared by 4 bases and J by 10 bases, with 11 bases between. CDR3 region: CASSLGAQEQFF. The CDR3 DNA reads TGTGCCAGCTCACTTGGAGCCCAGGAGCAGTTCTTC.

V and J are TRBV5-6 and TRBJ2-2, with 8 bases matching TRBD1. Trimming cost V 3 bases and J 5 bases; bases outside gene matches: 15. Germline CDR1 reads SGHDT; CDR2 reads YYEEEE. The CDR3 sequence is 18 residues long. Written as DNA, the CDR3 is TGTGCCAGCAGCTCCCTGGACAGGGAAGGGTGGGAGACCGGGGAGCTGTTTTTT. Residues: CASSSLDREGWETGELFF.

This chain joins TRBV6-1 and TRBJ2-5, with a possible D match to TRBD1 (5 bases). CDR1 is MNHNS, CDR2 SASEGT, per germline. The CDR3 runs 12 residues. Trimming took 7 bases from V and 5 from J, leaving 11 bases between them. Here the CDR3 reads CASNNRWETQYF. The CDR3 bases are TGTGCCAGCAACAACAGGTGGGAGACCCAGTACTTC.